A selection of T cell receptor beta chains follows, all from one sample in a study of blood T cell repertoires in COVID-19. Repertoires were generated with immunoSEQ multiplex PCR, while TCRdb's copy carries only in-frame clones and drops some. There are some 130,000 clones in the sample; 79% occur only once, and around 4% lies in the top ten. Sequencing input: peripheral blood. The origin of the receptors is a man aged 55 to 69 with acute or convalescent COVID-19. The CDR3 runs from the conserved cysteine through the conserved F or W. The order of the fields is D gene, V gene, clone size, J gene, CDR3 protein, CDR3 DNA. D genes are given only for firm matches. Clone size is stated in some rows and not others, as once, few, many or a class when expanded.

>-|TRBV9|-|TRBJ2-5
CASSLNPDSQETQYF
TGTGCCAGCAGCCTGAACCCAGACAGCCAAGAGACCCAGTACTTC
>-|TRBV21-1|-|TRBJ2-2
CASSKGRTTGELFF
TGTGCCAGCAGCAAGGGCCGAACCACCGGGGAGCTGTTTTTT
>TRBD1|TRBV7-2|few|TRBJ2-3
CASSPGQGNTDTQYF
TGTGCCAGCAGCCCCGGACAGGGCAACACAGATACGCAGTATTTT
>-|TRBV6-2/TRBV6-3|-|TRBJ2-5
CASSLGGLQFETQYF
TGTGCCAGCAGTTTGGGCGGGCTCCAGTTCGAGACCCAGTACTTC
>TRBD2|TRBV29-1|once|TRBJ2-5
CSVSGRARETQYF
TGCAGCGTTAGCGGGAGGGCCCGGGAGACCCAGTACTTC
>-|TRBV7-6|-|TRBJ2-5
CASSLALGGQETQYF
TGTGCCAGCAGCTTAGCTTTAGGCGGCCAAGAGACCCAGTACTTC
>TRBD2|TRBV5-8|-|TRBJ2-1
CASSFFTMVGTSGKNEQFF
TGTGCCAGCAGCTTTTTTACTATGGTGGGGACTAGCGGGAAGAATGAGCAGTTCTTC
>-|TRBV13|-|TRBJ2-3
CASSWGGGSTDTQYF
TGTGCCAGCAGCTGGGGGGGCGGAAGCACAGATACGCAGTATTTT
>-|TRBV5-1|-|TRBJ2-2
CASSPSRNGELFF
TGCGCCAGCAGCCCCTCTCGTAACGGGGAGCTGTTTTTT
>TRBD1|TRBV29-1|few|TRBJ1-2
CSVEEWTGAGYTF
TGCAGCGTTGAAGAATGGACAGGGGCAGGCTACACCTTC
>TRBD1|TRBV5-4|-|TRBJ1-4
CASSLDRGQEKLFF
TGTGCCAGCAGCTTGGACAGGGGGCAGGAAAAACTGTTTTTT
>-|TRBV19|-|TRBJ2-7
CASSITAGTIRVYEQYF
TGTGCCAGTAGTATAACGGCGGGAACAATTCGGGTCTACGAGCAGTACTTC
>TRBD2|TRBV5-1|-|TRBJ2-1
CASRKAGEGNEQFF
TGCGCCAGCAGGAAAGCGGGAGAGGGAAATGAGCAGTTCTTC
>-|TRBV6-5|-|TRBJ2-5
CASTKADAETQYF
TGTGCCAGCACCAAAGCGGACGCAGAGACCCAGTACTTC
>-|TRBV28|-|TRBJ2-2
CASSTSSEFSGELFF
TGTGCCAGCAGTACTTCTAGCGAATTCTCCGGGGAGCTGTTTTTT
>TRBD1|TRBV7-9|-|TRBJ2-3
CASSPRTGGGDTQYF
TGTGCCAGCAGCCCACGGACAGGGGGGGGAGATACGCAGTATTTT
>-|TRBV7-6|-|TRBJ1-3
CASSPDSPGNTIYF
TGTGCCAGCAGCCCTGACAGTCCTGGAAACACCATATATTTT
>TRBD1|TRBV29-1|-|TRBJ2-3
CSVTGWMTDTQYF
TGCAGCGTGACAGGGTGGATGACAGATACGCAGTATTTT
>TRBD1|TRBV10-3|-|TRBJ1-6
CAISLTGNNSPLHF
TGTGCCATCAGCCTGACAGGGAATAATTCACCCCTCCACTTT
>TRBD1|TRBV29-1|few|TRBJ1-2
CSVRTGTYGYTF
TGCAGCGTTAGGACAGGGACCTATGGCTACACCTTC
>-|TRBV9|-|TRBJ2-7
CASSVGREYFYEQYF
TGTGCCAGCAGCGTAGGTCGGGAGTACTTTTACGAGCAGTACTTC
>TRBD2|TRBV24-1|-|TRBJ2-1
CATSGGREGVKEQFF
TGTGCCACCAGTGGGGGACGGGAGGGGGTTAAAGAGCAGTTCTTC
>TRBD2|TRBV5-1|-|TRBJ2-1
CASGLAGGRSYNEQFF
TGCGCCAGTGGACTAGCGGGAGGACGCTCCTACAATGAGCAGTTCTTC
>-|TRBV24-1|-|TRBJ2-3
CATSDSGITDTQYF
TGTGCCACCAGTGATTCCGGGATAACAGATACGCAGTATTTT
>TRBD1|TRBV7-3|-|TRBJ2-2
CASSLTGTTGELFF
TGTGCCAGCAGCTTGACAGGGACCACCGGGGAGCTGTTTTTT
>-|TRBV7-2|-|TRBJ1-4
CASSPTRTNEKLFF
TGTGCCAGCAGCCCGACACGCACTAATGAAAAACTGTTTTTT
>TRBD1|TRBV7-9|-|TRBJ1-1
CASLDRAEAFF
TGTGCCAGCTTGGACAGGGCTGAAGCTTTCTTT
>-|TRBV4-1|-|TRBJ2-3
CASSQEERISTDTQYF
TGCGCCAGCAGCCAAGAAGAGAGAATAAGCACAGATACGCAGTATTTT
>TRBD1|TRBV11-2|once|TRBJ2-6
CASSLTGAAGANVLTF
TGTGCCAGCAGCTTAACAGGGGCGGCCGGGGCCAACGTCCTGACTTTC
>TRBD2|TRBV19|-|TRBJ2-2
CASRAFAGGDTGELFF
TGTGCCAGTAGAGCATTCGCGGGAGGTGACACCGGGGAGCTGTTTTTT
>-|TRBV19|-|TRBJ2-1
CASSIGTGTGEQFF
TGTGCCAGTAGTATAGGGACCGGGACTGGTGAGCAGTTCTTC
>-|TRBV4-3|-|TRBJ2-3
CASSQGGITDTQYF
TGCGCCAGCAGCCAAGGAGGTATCACAGATACGCAGTATTTT
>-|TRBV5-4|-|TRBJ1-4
CASSTGGGRGEKLFF
TGTGCCAGCAGCACCGGGGGAGGGAGAGGTGAAAAACTGTTTTTT
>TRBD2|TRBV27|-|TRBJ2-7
CASSYLTSGPYEQYF
TGTGCCAGCAGTTACCTGACTAGCGGCCCCTACGAGCAGTACTTC